The clone carrying this TCR beta chain showed up just once. Only patients with CD8+CD57+ cell expansion on flow cytometry were chosen for sequencing. Using genomic DNA as the template, TCR beta VDJ and CDR3 profiling was carried out. TCRdb re-analysed the reads in MiXCR, keeping a single row per CDR3 protein. Of around 200,000 distinct CDR3 sequences in the sample, roughly 50% were seen once. V lost 8 bases and J lost 0, with 11 bases in between. The germline V gene encodes CDR1 SQVTM and CDR2 ANQGSEA. The CDR3 has 13 amino acids. The data stem from a study of CD8+CD57+ T cells in acquired aplastic anemia.

The origin of this receptor is a human donor with aplastic anemia. The sample consisted of sorted CD4+, CD8+, or CD8+CD57+ T cells (not recorded which) from PBMCs. The chain combines TRBV29-1 with TRBJ1-5; D is unresolved. The CDR3, as DNA: TGCAGCTTAGGGAGTTCTAGCAATCAGCCCCAGCATTTT. Translating it yields CSLGSSSNQPQHF.